This T cell receptor (beta chain) was recorded in a study of T cell changes during pregnancy in multiple sclerosis. This CDR3 contains 12 residues. V dropped 1 base and J dropped 7; count of bases not matched to a gene: 0. The germline V gene has CDR1 LNHDA and CDR2 SQIVND (reference sequence). The assay was immunoSEQ multiplex PCR, and TCRdb's table has in-frame clones only and misses some. Of 40,000 or so clones in the sample, around 90% are singletons; the top ten hold about 0.4%. This TCR came from a female donor with multiple sclerosis, enrolled in a pregnancy study. The chain recombines TRBV19 with TRBJ1-2; 7 positions agree with TRBD1. Sequencing was performed on CD4+ T cells from peripheral blood mononuclear cells, taken in the third trimester of pregnancy. The DNA of the CDR3 is TGTGCCAGTAGTATAGGACAGGGTGGCTACACCTTC. It specifies CASSIGQGGYTF.